This T cell receptor beta chain was captured in a study of molecular identifiers for immune sequencing clone quantification. General study findings and limits: Clonotypes topping 20 RNA copies carried over 97% of effector molecules but under 1% of naive ones.

Preparation of naive CD8 libraries involved roughly 19,000 to 1,100,000 sorted cells and 10%, 30% or 50% RNA. CD8+CD4-CCR7+CD45RA+ cells were sorted as naive CD8 T cells. Germline V lookup: CDR1 LGHNA, CDR2 YNFKEQ. V was pared by 1 base and J by 2 bases, with 8 bases between. The CDR3 contains 14 residues. Making the bulk TCR libraries relied on previously described methods and listed TCR primers. TCRdb used MiXCR to reprocess the PCR reads, holding one entry per CDR3 protein. This table holds 400,000 to 600,000 distinct CDR3 sequences, about 20% found once. This clonotype has a count of ten or more. Its antigen is as yet unknown.

This clonotype was obtained from a human donor in good health. Some libraries in this study had Jurkat cell RNA spiked in. The sample was naive CD8+ T cells from blood, with Jurkat cell RNA spiked in. Indicated subset: FACS-sorted CD8+CD4-CCR7+CD45RA+ naive T cells. V gene TRBV4-2 combines with J gene TRBJ1-2; D not resolved. CDR3 region: CASSQAPGNYGYTF. The CDR3 DNA reads TGTGCCAGCAGCCAAGCGCCAGGCAACTATGGCTACACCTTC.